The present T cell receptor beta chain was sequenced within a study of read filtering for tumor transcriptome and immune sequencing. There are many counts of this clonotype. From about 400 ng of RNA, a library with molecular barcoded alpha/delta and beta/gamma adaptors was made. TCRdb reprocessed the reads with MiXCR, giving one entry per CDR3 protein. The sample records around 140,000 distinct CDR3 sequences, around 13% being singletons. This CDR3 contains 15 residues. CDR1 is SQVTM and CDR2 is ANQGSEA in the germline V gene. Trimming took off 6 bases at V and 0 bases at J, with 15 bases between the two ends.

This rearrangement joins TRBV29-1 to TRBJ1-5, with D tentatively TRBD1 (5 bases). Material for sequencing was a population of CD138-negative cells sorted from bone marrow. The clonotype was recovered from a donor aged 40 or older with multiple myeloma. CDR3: CSVGTGPHSNQPQHF. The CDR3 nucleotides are TGCAGCGTCGGGACGGGGCCTCATAGCAATCAGCCCCAGCATTTT.